This section outlines one T cell receptor (beta chain) sequence together with its context. The antigen remains undetermined. Every TCR beta cDNA library bore unique molecular identifiers. T cells, about 0.85 to 11 million of them, yielded around 460,000 cDNA molecules. TCRdb analysed the PCR reads with MiXCR anew, one entry per CDR3 protein. The repertoire has about half a million distinct CDR3 sequences, over 35% of them found once; the top ten carry 9% to 14%. Trimming took off 4 bases at V and 1 base at J, with 16 bases between the two ends. This CDR3 comprises 16 residues. The germline CDR1 and CDR2 sequences are LGHDT and YNNKEL (reference sequence). This specimen comes from a study of post-analysis software for immune sequencing data. Study results and limitations: Among a handful of TRBV segments more frequent in patients than controls were TRBV5-6, TRBV5-1 and TRBV20-1.

This receptor was obtained from a girl aged 10-17 years with multiple sclerosis. Sequenced input: blood. V gene TRBV3-1 combines with J gene TRBJ2-5; the D gene is possibly TRBD2 (6 bases). The CDR3 DNA is TGTGCCAGCAGCCCCCGACTAGACCGGGGCCAAGAGACCCAGTACTTC. Translated, it gives CASSPRLDRGQETQYF.